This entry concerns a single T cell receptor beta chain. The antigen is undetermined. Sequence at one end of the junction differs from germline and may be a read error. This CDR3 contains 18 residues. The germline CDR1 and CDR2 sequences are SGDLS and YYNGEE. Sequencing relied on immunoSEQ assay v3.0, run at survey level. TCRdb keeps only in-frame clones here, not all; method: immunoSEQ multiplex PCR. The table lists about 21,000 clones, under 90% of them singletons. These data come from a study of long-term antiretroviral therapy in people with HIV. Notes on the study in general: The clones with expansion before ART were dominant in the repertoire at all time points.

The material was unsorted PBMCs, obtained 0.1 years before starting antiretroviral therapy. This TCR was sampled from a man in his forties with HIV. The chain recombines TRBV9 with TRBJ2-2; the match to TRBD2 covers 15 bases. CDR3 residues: CANSPLGLAGGDTGELFF. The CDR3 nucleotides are TGTGCCAACAGCCCATTGGGACTAGCGGGAGGTGACACCGGGGAGCTGTTTTTT.